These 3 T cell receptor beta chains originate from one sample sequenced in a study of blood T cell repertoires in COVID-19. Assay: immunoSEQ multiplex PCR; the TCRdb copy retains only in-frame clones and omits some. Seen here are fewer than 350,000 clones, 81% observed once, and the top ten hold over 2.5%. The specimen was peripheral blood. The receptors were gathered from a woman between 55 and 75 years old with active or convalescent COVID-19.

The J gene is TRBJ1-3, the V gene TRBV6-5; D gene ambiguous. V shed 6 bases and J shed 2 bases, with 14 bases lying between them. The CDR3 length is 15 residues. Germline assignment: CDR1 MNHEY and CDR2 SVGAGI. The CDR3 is CASRGIHGAGNTIYF. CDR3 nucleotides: TGTGCCAGCAGGGGGATACACGGGGCTGGAAACACCATATATTTT.

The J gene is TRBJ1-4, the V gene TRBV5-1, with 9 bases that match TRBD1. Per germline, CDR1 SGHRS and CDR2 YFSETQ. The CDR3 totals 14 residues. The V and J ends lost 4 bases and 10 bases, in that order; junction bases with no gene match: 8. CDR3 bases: TGCGCCAGCAGCCGGACAGGGGACGAGGGAAAACTGTTTTTT. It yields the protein CASSRTGDEGKLFF.

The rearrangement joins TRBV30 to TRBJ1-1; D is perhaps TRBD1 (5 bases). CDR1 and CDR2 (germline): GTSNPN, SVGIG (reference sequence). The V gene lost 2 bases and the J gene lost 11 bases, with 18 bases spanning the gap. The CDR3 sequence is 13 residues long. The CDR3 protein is CAWSREGTGSAFF. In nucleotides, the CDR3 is TGTGCCTGGAGTCGGGAGGGGACGGGTTCGGCTTTCTTT.